Detailed here is one T cell receptor (beta chain). Antigen unknown. These data originate in a study of blood T cells in healthy people across ages. Study-level points and caveats: As age increased, TCR beta diversity per million T cells fell in a roughly linear fashion.

Then a second PCR, running roughly 7 to 11 cycles, was carried out with a sample-barcoded 5' primer and a J-beta primer mix. Every single cDNA molecule received a tag from a template-switch adaptor with 12 random nucleotides. TCRdb itself ran the 5' RACE reads through MiXCR, one entry per CDR3 protein. Of more than 1.4 million distinct CDR3 sequences detected, around 42% appear once; the ten largest clones hold roughly 7.9%. From germline, CDR1 is SQVTM and CDR2 ANQGSEA. The germline V and J ends were trimmed by 6 bases and 11 bases, with 20 bases remaining between them. The CDR3 is made up of 13 amino acids.

This sequence joins TRBV29-1 and TRBJ1-5; D is perhaps TRBD1 (6 bases). The sequence was obtained from a woman between 18 and 29 years old in good health. Sequencing input: blood. The chain's CDR3 is CSVSPGGGQAQHF. In nucleotides, the CDR3 is TGCAGCGTCTCCCCCGGGGGCGGGCAAGCCCAGCATTTT.